One sample yielded the 25 T cell receptor beta chains listed below, sequenced in a study of blood T cell repertoires in COVID-19. Here immunoSEQ multiplex PCR was the method, and the copy in TCRdb shows in-frame clones only, minus some. This table holds roughly 300,000 clones, about nine tenths found once. What was sequenced was PBMCs or T cells enriched from blood (not recorded which). These receptors originate from a man in his thirties or forties who had recovered from COVID-19.

V and J are TRBV19 and TRBJ1-1; 8 bases map to TRBD1. Germline loops: CDR1 LNHDA, CDR2 SQIVND (reference sequence). V was clipped by 7 bases and J by 0 bases; unmatched bases: 13. CDR3 length: 17 amino acids. The DNA for the CDR3 is TGTGCCAGTACCGCTGTTCACAGGGGGAAGTTGAACACTGAAGCTTTCTTT. This sequence encodes CASTAVHRGKLNTEAFF.

The chain has TRBV5-1 and TRBJ2-7; TRBD1 matches 10 bases. V lost 1 base, J lost 6 bases, and 7 bases stayed unmatched. CDR1 is SGHRS and CDR2 is YFSETQ in the germline V gene. This CDR3 spans 15 amino acids. This CDR3 is CASSLRSGTGAEQYF. DNA for the CDR3: TGCGCCAGCAGCTTGAGGTCCGGGACAGGGGCCGAGCAGTACTTC. Complete variable domain (other parts from reference TRBV5-1 and TRBJ2-7): KAGVTQTPRYLIKTRGQQVTLSCSPISGHRSVSWYQQTPGQGLQFLFEYFSETQRNKGNFPGRFSGRQFSNSRSEMNVSTLELGDSALYLCASSLRSGTGAEQYFGPGTRLTVT.

The genes are TRBV5-5 and TRBJ2-2; D is possibly TRBD1 (6 bases). The germline V and J ends were trimmed by 7 bases and 0 bases, with 10 bases remaining between them. CDR3 length: 14 amino acids. Germline V gene sequence: CDR1 SGHKS, CDR2 YYEKEE (reference sequence). The CDR3 reads CASRWTANTGELFF. In DNA, the CDR3 is TGTGCCAGCCGATGGACAGCGAACACCGGGGAGCTGTTTTTT.

The chain uses TRBV7-2 and TRBJ2-7; no reliable D call. Germline assignment: CDR1 SGHTA and CDR2 FQGNSA. V was pared by 1 base and J by 2 bases, with 12 bases between. The CDR3 is 15 residues long. CDR3 coding DNA: TGTGCCAGCAGCTTAGACCCTTACTCTCCCTACGAGCAGTACTTC. It specifies CASSLDPYSPYEQYF.

This sequence joins TRBV11-2 and TRBJ2-2; TRBD2 aligns across 12 bases. Germline V lookup: CDR1 SGHAT, CDR2 FQNNGV. Losses at the gene ends were 2 bases for V and 7 bases for J; bases not matched to a gene: 5. There are 16 residues in the CDR3. As DNA, the CDR3 is TGTGCCAGCAGCTTAAGGCTAGCGGGAGGGGGCGGGGAGCTGTTTTTT. Encoded protein: CASSLRLAGGGGELFF.

The chain joins TRBV14 to TRBJ2-5, with D possibly TRBD1 on 6 matching bases. The CDR3 is made up of 14 amino acids. Trimming left V 3 bases short and J 5 bases short, with 13 bases between. From germline, CDR1 is SGHDN and CDR2 FVKESK. CDR3 nucleotides: TGTGCCAGCAGCCAGGGGGCGAGGAGCGAGACCCAGTACTTC. This codes for CASSQGARSETQYF.

This clone appeared a single time. The rearrangement links TRBV6-2 or TRBV6-3 to TRBJ2-2; D not resolved. CDR1 and CDR2 (germline): MNHEY, SVGEGT. The CDR3 has 14 residues. V gave up 5 bases and J gave up 1 base, with 8 bases separating them. This chain's CDR3 is CASSLVRNTGELFF. CDR3 sequence (DNA): TGTGCCAGCAGTCTCGTCAGGAACACCGGGGAGCTGTTTTTT.

The chain employs TRBV2 and TRBJ2-7; D is undetermined. Trimming stripped 6 bases from V and 6 bases from J, with 15 bases between. Germline-derived CDR1 and CDR2 are SNHLY and FYNNEI. The CDR3 is made up of 13 amino acids. The CDR3 loop reads CASRAALRGEQYF. The DNA of the CDR3 is TGTGCCAGCAGAGCCGCCTTGAGAGGCGAGCAGTACTTC.

The V gene is TRBV6-5, the J gene TRBJ1-5; possibly TRBD1 for D (5 bases). V dropped 2 bases and J dropped 8 bases, with 13 bases sitting between them. Germline V gene data show CDR1 as MNHEY and CDR2 as SVGAGI. This CDR3 region has 14 residues. CDR3 DNA: TGTGCCAGCAGTTACGCGGCGGGGGGAAAGCCCCAGCATTTT. Translating it yields CASSYAAGGKPQHF.

The chain is built from TRBV2 and TRBJ2-2, with 11 bases lining up with TRBD1. The CDR3 loop spans 16 amino acids. V shed 6 bases and J 3 bases; nucleotides not matched to a gene: 6. CDR1 and CDR2 from the germline V gene are SNHLY and FYNNEI. CDR3 in DNA: TGTGCCAGCAGCGGACAGGGGGCGTCGTACACCGGGGAGCTGTTTTTT. Protein product: CASSGQGASYTGELFF.

This chain connects TRBV15 to TRBJ2-5, with a tentative D call TRBD2 (5 bases). The CDR3 contains 13 residues. Germline-derived CDR1 and CDR2 are LNHNV and YYDKDF (reference sequence). V dropped 5 bases and J dropped 4 bases, with 11 bases sitting between them. The CDR3 region has the DNA TGTGCCACCAGCGGGAGTAAGAGAGAGACCCAGTACTTC. Translation gives CATSGSKRETQYF.

The rearrangement joins TRBV6-5 to TRBJ1-1; TRBD1 aligns across 8 bases. J gave up 10 bases and V 6 bases, and 10 bases lay outside the gene matches. This CDR3 contains 13 residues. Germline-derived CDR1 and CDR2 are MNHEY and SVGAGI. The CDR3 sequence: CASRKTGVGGAFF. The CDR3 DNA is TGTGCCAGCAGGAAGACAGGGGTGGGGGGAGCTTTCTTT.

V usage is TRBV27 and J usage is TRBJ2-2; D not certain. Per the germline V gene, CDR1 is MNHEY and CDR2 is SMNVEV (reference sequence). V shed 2 bases and J shed 4 bases, with 8 bases lying between them. The CDR3 covers 14 residues. Here the CDR3 reads CASSLGLPTGELFF. The CDR3 coding sequence is TGTGCCAGCAGTTTAGGCCTCCCCACCGGGGAGCTGTTTTTT.

This clone was recorded once. The V and J genes are TRBV12-1 and TRBJ2-7; no DNA check was done on the table's D call, TRBD2. TRBV12-1 corresponds to a pseudogene. The CDR3 length is 14 residues. In nucleotides, the CDR3 is TGTGCCAGCAGCTTTGTAGCGCGACCCTACGAGCAGTACTTC. This translates into CASSFVARPYEQYF.

This chain links TRBV5-1 with TRBJ2-5; possibly TRBD2 for D (5 bases). CDR3 length: 15 amino acids. The germline gives CDR1 SGHRS, CDR2 YFSETQ. V lost 2 bases to trimming and J lost 7 bases, with 18 bases between them. This CDR3 reads CASSFRGGPEGTQYF. CDR3 in DNA: TGCGCCAGCAGCTTCAGAGGCGGGCCCGAGGGGACCCAGTACTTC.

The V gene is TRBV28, the J gene TRBJ1-6, with 9 bases identical to TRBD1. Germline CDR1 and CDR2: MDHEN and SYDVKM. J gave up 7 bases and V 6 bases, and 4 bases lay outside the gene matches. There are 14 residues in the CDR3. DNA for the CDR3: TGTGCCAGCAGGGGACAGGGTTACAATTCACCCCTCCACTTT. Protein sequence: CASRGQGYNSPLHF.

The rearrangement uses TRBV9 and TRBJ2-3, with 8 bases that match TRBD2. Germline CDR1 and CDR2: SGDLS and YYNGEE. Trimming at V came to 0 bases and at J to 5 bases, leaving 5 bases not matched to a gene. The CDR3 contains 15 residues. In DNA, the CDR3 is TGTGCCAGCAGCGTAGGAGGACTAGCTAAAGATACGCAGTATTTT. Its translation: CASSVGGLAKDTQYF.

This rearrangement joins TRBV19 to TRBJ1-2; a weak D match, TRBD1 (6 bases). Germline CDR1 LNHDA, CDR2 SQIVND (reference sequence). The CDR3 runs to 15 residues. The V end lost 3 bases, the J end lost 7 bases, and 18 bases lay between the germline ends. CDR3 sequence: CASSIFLTGLSGYTF. In DNA form, the CDR3 reads TGTGCCAGTAGTATCTTCCTCACAGGGTTGAGTGGCTACACCTTC.

The chain couples TRBV11-2 to TRBJ2-7, with a possible D match to TRBD1 (6 bases). CDR1 and CDR2 (germline): SGHAT, FQNNGV. CDR3 length equals 15 residues. With 9 bases removed from V and 7 bases from J, the gap between germline ends came to 25 bases. CDR3 loop: CASLDPGQFTREQYF. CDR3 nucleotide sequence: TGTGCCAGTCTAGACCCTGGACAGTTTACGCGGGAGCAGTACTTC.

This clone appeared once. The rearrangement links TRBV28 to TRBJ2-5; 7 positions agree with TRBD2. Germline values: CDR1 MDHEN, CDR2 SYDVKM. J was trimmed by 0 bases and V by 1 base; bases with no gene match: 5. The CDR3 is made up of 16 amino acids. CDR3 DNA sequence: TGTGCCAGCAGTTTATTGGGGCGGGGGTACCAAGAGACCCAGTACTTC. Amino acid sequence: CASSLLGRGYQETQYF.

The chain links TRBV5-4 to TRBJ2-5; 9 bases are shared with TRBD1. This CDR3 has 17 residues. The trim removed 0 bases at V and 1 base at J, leaving 7 bases unmatched. Germline-derived CDR1 and CDR2 are SGHNT and YYREEE (reference sequence). The CDR3: CASSLGTGDALQETQYF. The DNA for the CDR3 is TGTGCCAGCAGCTTGGGGACAGGGGACGCGCTCCAAGAGACCCAGTACTTC.

Only one count was recorded for this clone. V gene TRBV9 combines with J gene TRBJ1-2; D ambiguous. The ends were cut back, 7 bases at V and 5 bases at J, with 12 bases in the middle. This CDR3 has 12 residues. CDR1 SGDLS and CDR2 YYNGEE come from the germline V gene. The CDR3 is CASSDGVYGYTF. The CDR3 nucleotides read TGTGCCAGCTCCGACGGAGTGTATGGCTACACCTTC.

The rearrangement links TRBV7-8 to TRBJ2-5; tentative D call: TRBD2 (6 bases). CDR1 is SGHVS and CDR2 is FQNEAQ in the germline V gene. The CDR3 is made up of 15 amino acids. V lost 4 bases and J 4 bases, leaving 16 bases between the germline ends. The CDR3 is CASSSGGAQGETQYF. The CDR3 bases are TGTGCCAGCAGCTCAGGAGGGGCCCAGGGAGAGACCCAGTACTTC.

The chain is built from TRBV7-9 and TRBJ2-3, with D perhaps TRBD2 (6 bases). Trimming took 4 bases from V and 5 from J, leaving 13 bases between them. The CDR3 sequence is 14 residues long. Germline V gives CDR1 SEHNR, CDR2 FQNEAQ (reference sequence). The DNA of the CDR3 is TGTGCCAGCAGCTCTGGGGACTTTGTAGATACGCAGTATTTT. It is translated as CASSSGDFVDTQYF.

The gene calls are TRBV19 and TRBJ2-3; 8 bases are shared with TRBD2. Per the germline V gene, CDR1 is LNHDA and CDR2 is SQIVND (reference sequence). The V segment lost 10 bases and the J segment 4 bases; nucleotides outside the gene matches: 16. The CDR3 has 16 residues. As DNA, the CDR3 is TGTGCCACCTCACCCGCGCACCTAGCGGGCCCAGATACGCAGTATTTT. Translating it yields CATSPAHLAGPDTQYF.